These 18 T cell receptor beta chains were sequenced from one sample in a study of T cell responses to AZD1222 COVID-19 vaccine. Measured with immunoSEQ multiplex PCR; TCRdb has only the in-frame clones, and not every one. This table has almost 70,000 clones, about four fifths appearing once. The sequenced sample was peripheral blood, obtained 28 days after the second AZD1222 dose. The receptor source for this set is an adult who received the AZD1222 COVID-19 vaccine.

The chain couples TRBV10-3 to TRBJ2-3, with D hard to call. The V gene lost 10 bases and the J gene lost 5 bases, with 19 bases spanning the gap. Germline assignment: CDR1 ENHRY and CDR2 SYGVKD. The CDR3 has 14 residues. The DNA for the CDR3 is TGTGCCACCATAGACAAGGGAAGTATAGATACGCAGTATTTT. This gives the protein CATIDKGSIDTQYF.

The V and J genes are TRBV11-3 and TRBJ1-1; TRBD1 matches at 8 bases. Germline CDR1 SGHNT, CDR2 YENEEA. V shed 5 bases, J shed 0 bases, and the junction held 11 bases outside the gene matches. This CDR3 contains 17 residues. The CDR3 nucleotides read TGTGCCAGCAGCCCAGGACAGGGACAGTCCATGAACACTGAAGCTTTCTTT. This translates into CASSPGQGQSMNTEAFF.

V gene TRBV9 combines with J gene TRBJ2-5; tentative D call: TRBD1 (5 bases). V lost 0 bases and J lost 2, with 11 bases in between. CDR3 length: 15 amino acids. Germline V gene sequence: CDR1 SGDLS, CDR2 YYNGEE. CDR3 protein: CASSVAAGRQETQYF. The CDR3 nucleotides are TGTGCCAGCAGCGTAGCGGCAGGGCGTCAAGAGACCCAGTACTTC. Looking up the rest from reference TRBV9 and TRBJ2-5 gives the full variable domain: DSGVTQTPKHLITATGQRVTLRCSPRSGDLSVYWYQQSLDQGLQFLIQYYNGEERAKGNILERFSAQQFPDLHSELNLSSLELGDSALYFCASSVAAGRQETQYFGPGTRLLVL.

The rearrangement joins TRBV5-8 to TRBJ2-5; maybe TRBD1 (6 bases). This CDR3 spans 16 amino acids. Germline V lookup: CDR1 SGHTS, CDR2 YDEGEE. Between the trimmed V and J ends, which lost 1 base and 2 bases, there was a span of 15 bases. CDR3 sequence: CASSLTGQQVQETQYF. CDR3 DNA sequence: TGTGCCAGCAGCTTGACCGGACAGCAAGTTCAAGAGACCCAGTACTTC.

This rearrangement joins TRBV7-8 to TRBJ2-1; weak D call: TRBD2 (6 bases). V lost 1 base and J lost 7, with 11 bases in between. This CDR3 region has 14 residues. Germline CDR1 reads SGHVS; CDR2 reads FQNEAQ. The CDR3 reads CASSLGDSLNEQFF. CDR3 sequence (DNA): TGTGCCAGCAGCTTAGGGGACTCGTTAAATGAGCAGTTCTTC.

Comment on this clone: This specimen includes other DNA sequences encoding the same CDR3. The chain links TRBV30 to TRBJ1-3, with D uncertain. The CDR3 length is 12 residues. Germline lookup yields CDR1 GTSNPN and CDR2 SVGIG (reference sequence). Trimming removed 4 bases at V and 0 bases at J, with 4 bases between. CDR3 sequence (DNA): TGTGCCTGGACCCTCTCTGGAAACACCATATATTTT. Encoded protein: CAWTLSGNTIYF.

This clone appeared a few times. The genes are TRBV5-6 and TRBJ1-2; D possibly corresponds to TRBD1 (6 bases). Per the germline V gene, CDR1 is SGHDT and CDR2 is YYEEEE. The V end was cut by 4 bases, the J end by 3 bases, with 22 bases between. This CDR3 has 17 residues. The CDR3 bases are TGTGCCAGCAGCCCGCTACGGGGGGCAAAGGGTGACTATGGCTACACCTTC. Translated, it gives CASSPLRGAKGDYGYTF.

The chain has TRBV6-2 or TRBV6-3 and TRBJ2-4, with D hard to call. This CDR3 spans 11 amino acids. CDR1 is MNHEY and CDR2 is SVGEGT in the germline V gene. V lost 4 bases, J lost 11 bases, and 9 bases lay in between. CDR3 in amino acids: CASSSSLLQYF. The DNA of the CDR3 is TGTGCCAGCAGTTCTTCCTTGCTTCAGTACTTC.

The chain links TRBV7-2 to TRBJ2-7; D may be TRBD2 (6 bases). Germline V gives CDR1 SGHTA, CDR2 FQGNSA. V lost 5 bases, J lost 2 bases, and 16 bases lay in between. The CDR3 extends over 15 amino acids. CDR3 bases: TGTGCCAGCAGCCCAGGGAACAGGAGGGCCTACGAGCAGTACTTC. Encoded protein: CASSPGNRRAYEQYF.

The chain combines TRBV19 with TRBJ1-2, with D maybe TRBD1 (5 bases). V shed 4 bases and J shed 4 bases, with 13 bases lying between them. Germline V gene lookup returns CDR1 LNHDA and CDR2 SQIVND (reference sequence). CDR3 length equals 14 residues. This CDR3 reads CASSKETGAYGYTF. The CDR3 nucleotides read TGTGCCAGTAGTAAAGAAACAGGTGCCTATGGCTACACCTTC.

This clone was detected only once. The V and J genes are TRBV29-1 and TRBJ2-3; D not resolved. Germline V gives CDR1 SQVTM, CDR2 ANQGSEA. The ends were cut back, 3 bases at V and 6 bases at J, with 13 bases in the middle. CDR3 length: 13 amino acids. CDR3 sequence: CSVEVGTADTQYF. The CDR3 DNA reads as TGCAGCGTTGAGGTTGGCACAGCGGATACGCAGTATTTT.

The chain combines TRBV6-5 with TRBJ2-5; 9 bases map to TRBD1. The V gene's germline CDR1 is MNHEY and CDR2 SVGAGI. V dropped 2 bases and J dropped 4; count of bases not matched to a gene: 2. The CDR3 has 14 residues. In DNA, the CDR3 is TGTGCCAGCAGTTACAGGGGACAGGGAGAGACCCAGTACTTC. Translating gives CASSYRGQGETQYF.

CDR3 coding DNA: TGTGCCAGCAGCTGGACAGGGGATTCACCCCTCCACTTT. Translating it yields CASSWTGDSPLHF. The rearrangement links TRBV5-8 to TRBJ1-6, with TRBD1 identical over 9 bases. V lost 3 bases and J lost 8; bases outside the gene matches: 0. The CDR3 is 13 residues long. The germline V gene has CDR1 SGHTS and CDR2 YDEGEE.

This rearrangement joins TRBV6-2 or TRBV6-3 to TRBJ1-1; no definite D call. The CDR3 has 14 residues. Deletions cut 6 bases from V and 1 base from J, with 12 bases between. Germline CDR1 reads MNHEY; CDR2 reads SVGEGT. This CDR3 reads CASSRNAENTEAFF. The DNA of the CDR3 is TGTGCCAGCAGCCGCAACGCCGAGAACACTGAAGCTTTCTTT.

The V and J genes are TRBV30 and TRBJ2-1; 8 bases map to TRBD2. The CDR3 loop spans 13 amino acids. V shed 8 bases and J 12 bases; nucleotides not matched to a gene: 15. Germline V gene lookup returns CDR1 GTSNPN and CDR2 SVGIG (reference sequence). CDR3 nucleotides: TGTGCCCGGAAGACTAGCGCAATTACCCCGCAGTTCTTC. It is translated as CARKTSAITPQFF.

This clone was counted between two and nine times. This chain connects TRBV15 to TRBJ1-4, with D hard to call. Germline CDR1 reads LNHNV; CDR2 reads YYDKDF (reference sequence). The CDR3 runs 14 residues. The V end lost 0 bases, the J end lost 12 bases, and 14 bases lay between the germline ends. DNA of the CDR3: TGTGCCACCAGCAGAGATGGGATCGAGGAGGAACTGTTTTTT. It encodes CATSRDGIEEELFF.

The chain recombines TRBV12-5 with TRBJ1-4, with 10 nucleotides matching TRBD1. The CDR3 spans 15 residues. The V gene end was trimmed by 6 bases and the J gene end by 6 bases; junction bases not matched to a gene: 7. The germline gives CDR1 LGHNT, CDR2 FRNRAP. The CDR3 nucleotides read TGTGCTAGTGGACAGGGACAGGGGTCGGATGAAAAACTGTTTTTT. This translates into CASGQGQGSDEKLFF.

The V gene is TRBV27, the J gene TRBJ1-6; D unclear. CDR3 length equals 16 residues. V was pared by 2 bases and J by 4 bases, with 12 bases between. Per germline, CDR1 MNHEY and CDR2 SMNVEV (reference sequence). This CDR3 reads CASSLIGQPYNSPLHF. Written as DNA, the CDR3 is TGTGCCAGCAGTTTAATTGGGCAACCGTATAATTCACCCCTCCACTTT.